The rows below give T cell receptor beta chains drawn from one sample of a study of blood T cell repertoires in COVID-19. Clones were read by immunoSEQ multiplex PCR, and TCRdb kept only the in-frame ones, dropping some. The table includes around 360,000 clones, around 87% detected once. The sequencing sample was made of peripheral blood. The receptors shown here come from a woman younger than 45 with COVID-19, enrolled during active disease. Each CDR3 is given with its conserved first and last residue. A D gene is named only where the DNA matches it firmly. Clone size, where shown, is once, few, many, or a class for clones that have expanded.

>.|TRBD1|16|TRBV5-1|TRBJ1-4
CASSLSGQGTFEKLFF
TGCGCCAGCAGCTTGTCCGGACAGGGCACTTTCGAAAAACTGTTTTTT
>.|TRBD1|14|TRBV29-1|TRBJ2-3
CSVDWTGSPDTQYF
TGCAGCGTTGATTGGACAGGTTCACCCGATACGCAGTATTTT
>once|TRBD2|14|TRBV10-2|TRBJ2-1
CASTPLSGLREQFF
TGCGCCAGCACTCCGCTTAGCGGGCTCAGAGAGCAGTTCTTC
>.|TRBD1|14|TRBV11-2|TRBJ2-7
CASSFGQGSLGQYF
TGTGCCAGCAGCTTCGGACAGGGTTCCCTAGGGCAGTACTTC
>.|.|14|TRBV28|TRBJ2-3
CASSFAGGTDTQYF
TGTGCCAGCAGTTTCGCAGGGGGGACAGATACGCAGTATTTT
>.|.|16|TRBV2|TRBJ2-3
CASRPVLARSTDTQYF
TGTGCCAGCAGACCCGTCCTAGCGAGAAGCACAGATACGCAGTATTTT
>once|TRBD1|14|TRBV10-3|TRBJ1-2
CAIRGTGEGYGYTF
TGTGCCATCAGGGGGACAGGAGAGGGCTATGGCTACACCTTC
>.|TRBD1|14|TRBV28|TRBJ1-5
CASRRGGSNQPQHF
TGTGCCAGCAGACGAGGGGGCAGTAATCAGCCCCAGCATTTT
>.|.|13|TRBV30|TRBJ1-2
CAWSTGHFYGYTF
TGTGCCTGGAGTACCGGACACTTCTATGGCTACACCTTC
>.|.|12|TRBV12-3/TRBV12-4|TRBJ2-5
CASSETKETQYF
TGTGCCAGCAGCGAGACTAAGGAGACCCAGTACTTC
>.|TRBD1|15|TRBV6-5|TRBJ2-5
CASRRGQGVRETQYF
TGTGCCAGCAGGCGCGGACAGGGGGTTCGAGAGACCCAGTACTTC
>.|TRBD1|13|TRBV2|TRBJ1-6
CASGDRANSPLHF
TGTGCCAGCGGGGACAGGGCGAATTCACCCCTCCACTTT
>once|.|12|TRBV11-2|TRBJ2-5
CASSVGLETQYF
TGTGCCAGCAGCGTCGGGTTGGAGACCCAGTACTTC
>.|.|16|TRBV11-2|TRBJ2-1
CASSLGKGRSQFGQFF
TGTGCCAGCAGCTTAGGGAAGGGGCGAAGCCAATTTGGGCAGTTCTTC
>.|.|13|TRBV4-2|TRBJ2-5
CASSQEGAQTQYF
TGTGCCAGCAGCCAAGAAGGGGCGCAGACCCAGTACTTC
>.|TRBD1|16|TRBV5-4|TRBJ2-3
CASSFGGQGNLDTQYF
TGTGCCAGCAGCTTCGGAGGACAGGGGAACCTTGATACGCAGTATTTT
>.|.|11|TRBV28|TRBJ2-7
CASSLSGEQYF
TGTGCCAGCAGTTTATCGGGCGAGCAGTACTTC
>.|TRBD1|13|TRBV28|TRBJ1-2
CASSLSTGRGYTF
TGTGCCAGCAGTTTATCGACAGGGAGGGGCTACACCTTC
>.|.|13|TRBV12-3/TRBV12-4|TRBJ1-1
CASSFLTNTEAFF
TGTGCCAGCAGTTTCCTAACGAACACTGAAGCTTTCTTT
>.|.|15|TRBV5-1|TRBJ1-4
CASSLEAGPNEKLFF
TGCGCCAGCAGCTTGGAAGCGGGGCCTAATGAAAAACTGTTTTTT
>.|.|16|TRBV9|TRBJ2-2
CASSGGWQGRTGELFF
TGTGCCAGCAGCGGAGGGTGGCAGGGGCGCACCGGGGAGCTGTTTTTT
>.|.|17|TRBV5-1|TRBJ2-3
CASTLGVRSQPTDTQYF
TGCGCCAGCACCTTGGGTGTTCGGTCTCAACCCACAGATACGCAGTATTTT
>few|TRBD2|13|TRBV6-5|TRBJ2-1
CASRRTSGYEQFF
TGTGCCAGCAGGAGGACTAGCGGATATGAGCAGTTCTTC
>.|.|13|TRBV28|TRBJ2-3
CASSSPNTDTQYF
TGTGCCAGCAGTAGTCCTAACACAGATACGCAGTATTTT
>.|.|18|TRBV7-9|TRBJ2-2
CASSSTGIQTLNTGELFF
TGTGCCAGCAGCTCGACAGGAATCCAAACCCTAAACACCGGGGAGCTGTTTTTT
>.|.|14|TRBV6-5|TRBJ1-5
CASSMEGLNQPQHF
TGTGCCAGCAGTATGGAGGGCCTCAATCAGCCCCAGCATTTT
>.|TRBD2|16|TRBV6-2/TRBV6-3|TRBJ2-7
CASSRAVAGGLEEQYF
TGTGCCAGCAGCCGCGCGGTAGCGGGAGGGTTGGAGGAGCAGTACTTC
>.|TRBD2|14|TRBV3-1/TRBV3-2|TRBJ2-1
CASSPSGSDNEQFF
TGTGCCAGCAGCCCCAGCGGGAGCGACAATGAGCAGTTCTTC
>.|TRBD1|14|TRBV27|TRBJ2-7
CASTQQGGTYEQYF
TGTGCCAGTACCCAACAGGGGGGCACCTACGAGCAGTACTTC
>.|.|12|TRBV6-2/TRBV6-3|TRBJ1-6
CASSSLDRPLHF
TGTGCCAGCAGTTCTCTCGATAGACCCCTCCACTTT
>once|TRBD1|16|TRBV5-4|TRBJ2-6
CASSLEGGTGANVLTF
TGTGCCAGCAGCTTGGAAGGGGGCACTGGGGCCAACGTCCTGACTTTC
>few|TRBD1|17|TRBV19|TRBJ1-1
CASTRTGTGSMNTEAFF
TGTGCCAGTACTCGAACCGGGACAGGGAGTATGAACACTGAAGCTTTCTTT
>.|TRBD1|14|TRBV28|TRBJ1-5
CASSRDRVAQPQHF
TGTGCCAGCAGCCGGGACAGGGTGGCTCAGCCCCAGCATTTT
>.|.|15|TRBV5-1|TRBJ2-3
CASSLDGREADTQYF
TGCGCCAGCAGCTTGGATGGCAGGGAAGCAGATACGCAGTATTTT
>.|TRBD2|14|TRBV13|TRBJ2-7
CASAPSGLTYEQYF
TGTGCCAGTGCCCCTAGCGGGTTAACCTACGAGCAGTACTTC
>.|TRBD2|16|TRBV7-2|TRBJ2-1
CASSLDGGRANDEQFF
TGTGCCAGCAGCTTAGATGGCGGGAGGGCCAATGATGAGCAGTTCTTC
>few|.|13|TRBV6-2/TRBV6-3|TRBJ2-1
CASSYSFPNEQFF
TGTGCCAGCAGTTACTCGTTCCCGAATGAGCAGTTCTTC
>.|.|14|TRBV19|TRBJ2-3
CASSISGREDTQYF
TGTGCCAGTAGTATAAGTGGGAGAGAAGATACGCAGTATTTT
>.|TRBD1|13|TRBV7-9|TRBJ1-2
CASSHRGPDGYTF
TGTGCCAGCAGCCACAGGGGCCCTGATGGCTACACCTTC
>.|TRBD1|14|TRBV7-9|TRBJ1-1
CASVRGQGETEAFF
TGTGCCAGCGTCAGGGGACAGGGGGAGACTGAAGCTTTCTTT
>.|.|14|TRBV19|TRBJ2-7
CASSIVQGGNEQYF
TGTGCCAGTAGTATAGTACAGGGTGGCAACGAGCAGTACTTC
>.|TRBD1|15|TRBV6-1|TRBJ1-4
CASSEATGTVEKLFF
TGTGCCAGCAGTGAAGCGACAGGGACCGTTGAAAAACTGTTTTTT
>.|.|13|TRBV7-3|TRBJ1-2
CASSLGQGYGYTF
TGTGCCAGCAGCTTAGGTCAGGGCTATGGCTACACCTTC
>.|TRBD2|15|TRBV5-4|TRBJ2-1
CASSYRTSSPNEQFF
TGTGCCAGCAGCTACAGGACTAGCTCCCCCAATGAGCAGTTCTTC
>few|.|17|TRBV4-2|TRBJ1-5
CASSQVSRSYSNQPQHF
TGTGCCAGCAGCCAAGTATCCCGGTCCTACAGCAATCAGCCCCAGCATTTT
>.|.|15|TRBV18|TRBJ2-7
CASSPPGTSLFEQYF
TGTGCCAGCTCACCTCCCGGGACATCTTTATTCGAGCAGTACTTC
>.|.|15|TRBV9|TRBJ2-3
CASSVEGGNTDTQYF
TGTGCCAGCAGCGTAGAAGGCGGTAACACAGATACGCAGTATTTT
>.|.|15|TRBV7-3|TRBJ2-1
CASSLNWDTRNEQFF
TGTGCCAGCAGCTTAAACTGGGACACAAGGAATGAGCAGTTCTTC
>.|.|15|TRBV4-1|TRBJ2-2
CASSQDLANTGELFF
TGCGCCAGCAGCCAAGATCTTGCGAACACCGGGGAGCTGTTTTTT